These 23 T cell receptor beta chains were all obtained from the same sample, sequenced in a study of vaccination and CD4 T cells after COVID-19. Their antigen targets remain unknown. Sequencing of the DNA from cultured CD4+ T cells was carried out with the Oncomine TCR Beta short-read assay. Using its own MiXCR run on the PCR reads, TCRdb lists one record per CDR3 protein. The data contain around 13,000 distinct CDR3 sequences, roughly 21% of them singletons. Specified treatment: roughly 11-day PBMC culture with coronavirus spike peptide pools or control peptides (ViraFEST assay). Input material: cultured CD4+ T cells from blood. These receptors all come from a human donor with COVID-19.

The V gene is TRBV4-2, the J gene TRBJ1-5; TRBD1 agrees at 8 bases. V trimming: 1 base; J trimming: 7 bases; junction bases outside the gene matches: 15. The V gene's germline CDR1 is LGHNA and CDR2 YNFKEQ. CDR3 size: 18 residues. In DNA form, the CDR3 reads TGTGCCAGCAGCCAAGGGGTCGGTGACAGGGGTAAGAGGCAGCCCCAGCATTTT. Residues: CASSQGVGDRGKRQPQHF.

About this clonotype itself: Germline and junction disagree at one end, which may indicate a read error. This chain connects TRBV7-3 to TRBJ2-2, with a possible D match to TRBD2 (6 bases). Per the germline V gene, CDR1 is SGHTA and CDR2 is FQGTGA. CDR3 size: 13 residues. In DNA, the CDR3 is TGTGCCAGCAGCATAACTAGCTTCGGGGAGCTGTTTTTT. Residues: CASSITSFGELFF.

Concerning this clonotype itself: The final CDR3 position lacks the conserved phenylalanine or tryptophan, pointing to a likely read error. This chain joins TRBV11-2 and TRBJ2-5, with a possible D match to TRBD2 (7 bases). Between the trimmed V and J ends, which lost 5 bases and 2 bases, there was a span of 21 bases. The CDR3 length is 17 residues. Germline-derived CDR1 and CDR2 are SGHAT and FQNNGV. The CDR3 region is CASSPLRYGGLQETQYL. In DNA, the CDR3 is TGTGCCAGCAGCCCCCTGAGGTACGGGGGGCTACAAGAGACCCAGTACCTC.

There are a few counts of this clonotype. V usage is TRBV6-1 and J usage is TRBJ1-2, with D perhaps matching TRBD1 (6 bases). V lost 6 bases to trimming and J lost 1 base, with 9 bases between them. The CDR3 contains 13 residues. Germline CDR1 is MNHNS and CDR2 is SASEGT. As DNA, the CDR3 is TGTGCCAGCAGCGACAGGATTAACTATGGCTACACCTTC. Encoded protein: CASSDRINYGYTF.

The chain links TRBV7-9 to TRBJ2-3; a weak D match, TRBD1 (5 bases). V was pared by 7 bases and J by 2 bases, with 16 bases between. The CDR3 has 15 amino acids. CDR1 and CDR2 from the germline V gene are SEHNR and FQNEAQ (reference sequence). CDR3 sequence: CASTHGQGFTDTQYF. In DNA form, the CDR3 reads TGTGCCAGCACACACGGGCAGGGATTCACAGATACGCAGTATTTT. The complete variable domain, with remaining parts taken from reference TRBV7-9 and TRBJ2-3, reads DTGVSQNPRHKITKRGQNVTFRCDPISEHNRLYWYRQTLGQGPEFLTYFQNEAQLEKSRLLSDRFSAERPKGSFSTLEIQRTEQGDSAMYLCASTHGQGFTDTQYFGPGTRLTVL.

This clonotype is medium-sized in the sample. This chain links TRBV20-1 with TRBJ1-2; the D gene is possibly TRBD1 (6 bases). Germline CDR1 reads DFQATT; CDR2 reads SNEGSKA (reference sequence). The V end lost 6 bases, the J end lost 5 bases, and 19 bases lay between the germline ends. There are 14 residues in the CDR3. This CDR3 reads CSASMRQAGYGYTF. DNA of the CDR3: TGCAGTGCCTCTATGAGACAGGCCGGGTATGGCTACACCTTC.

This rearrangement joins TRBV7-8 to TRBJ2-7; no reliable D call. Between the trimmed V and J ends, which lost 5 bases and 4 bases, there was a span of 15 bases. Germline V gives CDR1 SGHVS, CDR2 FQNEAQ. This CDR3 spans 14 amino acids. CDR3: CASSPTPKEYEQYF. CDR3 DNA: TGTGCCAGCAGCCCCACCCCTAAGGAATACGAGCAGTACTTC.

The rearrangement links TRBV12-3 or TRBV12-4 to TRBJ1-2; 7 nucleotides line up with TRBD1. CDR3 length: 14 residues. Trimming took 7 bases from V and 2 from J; bases not matched to a gene: 7. The CDR3 loop is CASKPTQGNYGYTF. CDR3 bases: TGTGCCAGCAAACCCACACAGGGGAACTATGGCTACACCTTC.

Only a few counts were recorded for this clonotype. The V and J genes are TRBV5-6 and TRBJ2-4; 9 bases line up with TRBD1. Germline assignment: CDR1 SGHDT and CDR2 YYEEEE. The CDR3 runs to 14 residues. The V gene end was trimmed by 7 bases and the J gene end by 7 bases; junction bases not matched to a gene: 9. The CDR3 here is CASGTWTGVNIQYF. The CDR3 DNA sequence: TGTGCCAGCGGCACATGGACAGGGGTGAACATTCAGTACTTC. The variable domain in full, completed from reference TRBV5-6 and TRBJ2-4, reads DAGVTQSPTHLIKTRGQQVTLRCSPKSGHDTVSWYQQALGQGPQFIFQYYEEEERQRGNFPDRFSGHQFPNYSSELNVNALLLGDSALYLCASGTWTGVNIQYFGAGTRLSVL.

Relative to its sample, this clonotype is medium-sized. The chain carries TRBV15 and TRBJ1-5, with TRBD1 matching 9 bases. Germline loops: CDR1 LNHNV, CDR2 YYDKDF (reference sequence). This CDR3 is 14 amino acids long. Losses at the gene ends were 5 bases for V and 7 bases for J; bases not matched to a gene: 6. DNA for the CDR3: TGTGCCACCAGCCCGGACAGGGGATACCAGCCCCAGCATTTT. This gives the protein CATSPDRGYQPQHF.

This clonotype was counted a few times. The J gene is TRBJ2-1, the V gene TRBV20-1; D may be TRBD1 (5 bases). This CDR3 contains 11 residues. The V gene lost 6 bases and the J gene lost 8 bases, with 11 bases spanning the gap. The germline gives CDR1 DFQATT, CDR2 SNEGSKA (reference sequence). In DNA form, the CDR3 reads TGCAGTGCGCCAGGGCTGGATGAGCAGTTCTTC. Protein: CSAPGLDEQFF.

The chain combines TRBV11-2 with TRBJ1-2, with D perhaps matching TRBD1 (6 bases). Germline V gives CDR1 SGHAT, CDR2 FQNNGV. V was clipped by 5 bases and J by 2 bases, with 6 bases between them. The CDR3 is 12 amino acids. DNA of the CDR3: TGTGCCAGCAGCACAGGGAACTATGGCTACACCTTC. The encoded protein is CASSTGNYGYTF. The complete variable domain, with remaining parts taken from reference TRBV11-2 and TRBJ1-2, reads EAGVAQSPRYKIIEKRQSVAFWCNPISGHATLYWYQQILGQGPKLLIQFQNNGVVDDSQLPKDRFSAERLKGVDSTLKIQPAKLEDSAVYLCASSTGNYGYTFGSGTRLTVV.

This clonotype was picked up a small number of times. The gene calls are TRBV5-4 and TRBJ2-7; the D is unclear. The V end lost 4 bases, the J end lost 11 bases, and 10 bases lay between the germline ends. This CDR3 is built from 10 residues. CDR1 is SGHNT, CDR2 YYREEE, per germline (reference sequence). The CDR3 reads CASSRREEYF. The CDR3 nucleotides are TGTGCCAGCAGCCGTCGAGAGGAGTACTTC.

The chain carries TRBV14 and TRBJ2-7, with D uncertain. The CDR3 runs to 12 residues. Germline values: CDR1 SGHDN, CDR2 FVKESK. Trimming cost V 2 bases and J 2 bases, with 4 bases left between them. The chain's CDR3 is CASSQTTYEQYF. The CDR3 bases are TGTGCCAGCAGCCAAACAACCTACGAGCAGTACTTC.

This sequence joins TRBV6-1 and TRBJ2-7; 10 bases line up with TRBD1. Germline V gene data show CDR1 as MNHNS and CDR2 as SASEGT. J gave up 6 bases and V 4 bases, and 6 bases lay outside the gene matches. The length of the CDR3 is 14 residues. CDR3: CASSGAWTGGEQYF. Here the CDR3 DNA reads TGTGCCAGCAGTGGAGCCTGGACAGGGGGCGAGCAGTACTTC.

This clonotype has more than one count but fewer than ten. The V and J genes are TRBV20-1 and TRBJ1-3, with 8 bases matching TRBD1. The CDR3 runs to 15 residues. Losses at the gene ends were 6 bases for V and 0 bases for J; bases not matched to a gene: 7. Germline CDR1 is DFQATT and CDR2 is SNEGSKA (reference sequence). Written as DNA, the CDR3 is TGCAGTGCGTGGGACAGGTCGAGCTCTGGAAACACCATATATTTT. Translated, it gives CSAWDRSSSGNTIYF.

In its sample, this clonotype ranks as medium-sized. The chain couples TRBV20-1 to TRBJ1-5; D is unresolved. This CDR3 region has 13 residues. V was cut by 4 bases and J by 6 bases, with 13 bases left in between. The V gene's germline CDR1 is DFQATT and CDR2 SNEGSKA (reference sequence). CDR3 in amino acids: CSAKGMGIQPQHF. In DNA form, the CDR3 reads TGCAGTGCTAAGGGTATGGGCATTCAGCCCCAGCATTTT.

This clonotype came up a few times. The genes are TRBV10-2 and TRBJ2-2; D is unresolved. Trimming took 3 bases from V and 2 from J, leaving 7 bases between them. CDR3 length: 14 amino acids. The germline V gene encodes CDR1 WSHSY and CDR2 SAAADI. The CDR3 bases are TGCGCCAGCAGTGAACATATTAACACCGGGGAGCTGTTTTTT. This encodes CASSEHINTGELFF.

The table lists this clonotype with a few counts. The chain employs TRBV11-2 and TRBJ2-2; D ambiguous. In germline, CDR1 is SGHAT, CDR2 FQNNGV. CDR3 length equals 12 residues. V gave up 3 bases and J gave up 4 bases, with 3 bases separating them. CDR3 region: CASSLGTGELFF. CDR3 sequence (DNA): TGTGCCAGCAGCTTGGGCACCGGGGAGCTGTTTTTT.

This clonotype has more than one count but fewer than ten. Here the CDR3 reads CASFAENLYGYTF. DNA of the CDR3: TGTGCCAGCTTTGCGGAGAATCTCTATGGCTACACCTTC. The rearrangement links TRBV6-1 to TRBJ1-2; D is uncertain. Germline CDR1 reads MNHNS; CDR2 reads SASEGT. V lost 8 bases and J 4 bases, leaving 14 bases between the germline ends. This CDR3 spans 13 amino acids.

The chain uses TRBV18 and TRBJ1-1; D gene unclear. Trimming cost V 2 bases and J 1 base, with 8 bases left between them. There are 14 residues in the CDR3. CDR1 is KGHSH, CDR2 LQKENI, per germline. The CDR3 region is CASSPNGRNTEAFF. The CDR3 coding sequence is TGTGCCAGCTCACCAAACGGCAGGAACACTGAAGCTTTCTTT. The whole variable domain, filled in from reference TRBV18 and TRBJ1-1, reads NAGVMQNPRHLVRRRGQEARLRCSPMKGHSHVYWYRQLPEEGLKFMVYLQKENIIDESGMPKERFSAEFPKEGPSILRIQQVVRGDSAAYFCASSPNGRNTEAFFGQGTRLTVV.

This clonotype was seen only a few times. This chain links TRBV25-1 with TRBJ2-3, with no clear D. Deletions cut 3 bases from V and 5 bases from J, with 18 bases between. Germline V gives CDR1 MGHDK, CDR2 SYGVNS. This CDR3 has 16 amino acids. CDR3 bases: TGTGCCAGCAGTGATTTCAAGGTCCAAACCCTAGATACGCAGTATTTT. Its protein product is CASSDFKVQTLDTQYF.

DNA of the CDR3: TGCGCCAGCAGCTTTGACAGATTCTCCGGGGAGCTGTTTTTT. It yields the protein CASSFDRFSGELFF. V is TRBV5-1 and J is TRBJ2-2, with D possibly being TRBD1 (5 bases). Between the trimmed V and J ends, which lost 2 bases and 6 bases, there was a span of 11 bases. Per the germline V gene, CDR1 is SGHRS and CDR2 is YFSETQ. The CDR3 sequence is 14 residues long.